The 13 T cell receptor beta chains below all came from one sample that was sequenced in a study of shared clonotypes between healthy human individuals. Some clones are missing from TCRdb's copy, which holds only in-frame ones; the method was immunoSEQ multiplex PCR. The table lists about 2.3 million clones, roughly 90% of them singletons. Specimen: naive CD4+ T cells from PBMCs. Subset reported: CD45RA+ positively selected. These receptors were obtained from a man between 18 and 35 years old in good health. Some clones in this sample may be carry-over from other donors' samples.

The chain recombines TRBV6-1 with TRBJ1-5; 7 bases agree with TRBD1. The J segment lost 6 bases and the V segment lost 6 bases, leaving 11 bases of the junction unmatched. The CDR3 covers 15 residues. CDR1 is MNHNS and CDR2 is SASEGT in the germline V gene. CDR3 sequence: CASRGRQGWAQPQHF. The CDR3 coding sequence is TGTGCCAGCAGGGGGCGACAGGGATGGGCTCAGCCCCAGCATTTT.

This clone has just one count. V usage is TRBV5-4 and J usage is TRBJ2-1; a weak D match, TRBD1 (6 bases). Between the trimmed V and J ends, which lost 0 bases and 5 bases, there was a span of 9 bases. This CDR3 is 14 amino acids long. CDR1 SGHNT and CDR2 YYREEE come from the germline V gene (reference sequence). The CDR3 spells CASSLDRVDNEQFF. In nucleotides, the CDR3 is TGTGCCAGCAGCTTGGACAGGGTCGACAATGAGCAGTTCTTC.

The chain uses TRBV11-3 and TRBJ2-1; D gene unclear. The CDR3 runs 13 residues. Germline CDR1 is SGHNT and CDR2 is YENEEA. Trimming cost V 0 bases and J 9 bases, with 9 bases left between them. The CDR3 nucleotides are TGTGCCAGCAGCTTAGACGGAGCAGCTGAGCAGTTCTTC. Translating gives CASSLDGAAEQFF.

This clone has just one count. The chain combines TRBV5-1 with TRBJ2-5; D possibly corresponds to TRBD2 (5 bases). V was clipped by 4 bases and J by 1 base, with 20 bases between them. Looked up from germline, CDR1 is SGHRS and CDR2 is YFSETQ. This CDR3 is built from 17 residues. The CDR3 here is CASSPAPGVTAQETQYF. Here the CDR3 DNA reads TGCGCCAGCAGCCCCGCTCCCGGGGTAACAGCCCAAGAGACCCAGTACTTC.

This rearrangement joins TRBV6-1 to TRBJ1-2; D uncertain. V was cut by 4 bases and J by 6 bases, with 24 bases left in between. The CDR3 covers 17 residues. Germline CDR1 reads MNHNS; CDR2 reads SASEGT. The CDR3 loop reads CASSVLPDPSGWNGYTF. DNA for the CDR3: TGTGCCAGCAGTGTCCTCCCGGACCCCTCTGGATGGAATGGCTACACCTTC.

CDR3 region: CASRAGLGDEQYF. DNA of the CDR3: TGTGCCAGCAGAGCCGGGCTGGGGGACGAGCAGTACTTC. The chain links TRBV28 to TRBJ2-7; D possibly matches TRBD1 or TRBD2 (5 bases each). CDR3 length: 13 residues. Germline assignment: CDR1 MDHEN and CDR2 SYDVKM. Trimming removed 6 bases at V and 5 bases at J, with 14 bases between.

The chain is built from TRBV29-1 and TRBJ1-2; D is unresolved. Germline V lookup: CDR1 SQVTM, CDR2 ANQGSEA. Between the trimmed V and J ends, which lost 4 bases and 2 bases, there was a span of 11 bases. The CDR3 consists of 13 residues. In nucleotides, the CDR3 is TGCAGCGTTGTGCGGTCTGTCAACTATGGCTACACCTTC. It yields the protein CSVVRSVNYGYTF.

The rearrangement links TRBV6-6 to TRBJ2-5; 7 bases map to TRBD2. The germline V gene has CDR1 MNHNY and CDR2 SVGAGI (reference sequence). This CDR3 is built from 14 residues. Germline trimming cut 2 bases from V and 5 bases from J; bases unmatched to any gene: 5. CDR3 coding DNA: TGTGCCAGCAGTTACGCGGTGGGGGGGGAGACCCAGTACTTC. It encodes CASSYAVGGETQYF.

As DNA, the CDR3 is TGTGCCAGCAGCTTGAGACAGGGGGTGGGAGGCTACACCTTC. Translated, it gives CASSLRQGVGGYTF. The J gene is TRBJ1-2, the V gene TRBV5-4; TRBD1 matches 9 bases. The germline V gene has CDR1 SGHNT and CDR2 YYREEE (reference sequence). The length of the CDR3 is 14 residues. With 1 base clipped from V and 8 bases from J, the junction kept 6 bases outside the gene matches.

This clone has just one count. The chain recombines TRBV28 with TRBJ2-7; D ambiguous. The ends were cut back, 4 bases at V and 1 base at J, with 11 bases in the middle. The length of the CDR3 is 14 residues. Germline CDR1 MDHEN, CDR2 SYDVKM. CDR3 nucleotide sequence: TGTGCCAGCAGTTCCCATAGTGGGTCCTACGAGCAGTACTTC. It codes for CASSSHSGSYEQYF.

This chain joins TRBV2 and TRBJ1-2; 9 bases are shared with TRBD1. J was trimmed by 1 base and V by 5 bases; bases with no gene match: 11. Germline V CDR1 and CDR2: SNHLY, FYNNEI. The CDR3 is made up of 17 amino acids. The CDR3 reads CASSTHLGTGLNYGYTF. CDR3 nucleotides: TGTGCCAGCAGTACTCACTTGGGGACAGGGCTTAACTATGGCTACACCTTC.

The V call is TRBV9, the J call TRBJ1-4; weak D call: TRBD1 (6 bases). Germline CDR1 is SGDLS and CDR2 is YYNGEE. The V gene lost 2 bases and the J gene lost 4 bases, with 15 bases spanning the gap. The CDR3 is 16 residues long. In DNA form, the CDR3 reads TGTGCCAGCAGCGTCGGGATCACAGGGATTAATGAAAAACTGTTTTTT. This gives the protein CASSVGITGINEKLFF.

This rearrangement joins TRBV7-2 to TRBJ2-7; 14 positions match TRBD2. Looked up from germline, CDR1 is SGHTA and CDR2 is FQGNSA. V was clipped by 4 bases and J by 4 bases; unmatched bases: 6. The CDR3 has 16 residues. The CDR3 DNA sequence: TGTGCCAGCAGCTATGGGACTAGCGGGAGTGGTTACGAGCAGTACTTC. This gives the protein CASSYGTSGSGYEQYF.